This T cell receptor beta chain was identified in a study of blood T cell repertoires in COVID-19. Assay used: immunoSEQ multiplex PCR; TCRdb lists only in-frame clones, some missing. This table holds roughly 190,000 clones, 89% found once. The TCR comes from a woman younger than 35 who had recovered from COVID-19. The source material was PBMCs or T cells enriched from blood (not recorded which).

Here the CDR3 reads CASSLGGSTSTDTQYF. The CDR3 DNA reads as TGTGCCAGCAGCTTGGGGGGCTCAACTAGCACAGATACGCAGTATTTT. The chain links TRBV5-5 to TRBJ2-3; a possible D gene is TRBD1 (5 bases). The germline V and J ends were trimmed by 0 bases and 0 bases, with 11 bases remaining between them. The CDR3 spans 16 residues. Per the germline V gene, CDR1 is SGHKS and CDR2 is YYEKEE (reference sequence).